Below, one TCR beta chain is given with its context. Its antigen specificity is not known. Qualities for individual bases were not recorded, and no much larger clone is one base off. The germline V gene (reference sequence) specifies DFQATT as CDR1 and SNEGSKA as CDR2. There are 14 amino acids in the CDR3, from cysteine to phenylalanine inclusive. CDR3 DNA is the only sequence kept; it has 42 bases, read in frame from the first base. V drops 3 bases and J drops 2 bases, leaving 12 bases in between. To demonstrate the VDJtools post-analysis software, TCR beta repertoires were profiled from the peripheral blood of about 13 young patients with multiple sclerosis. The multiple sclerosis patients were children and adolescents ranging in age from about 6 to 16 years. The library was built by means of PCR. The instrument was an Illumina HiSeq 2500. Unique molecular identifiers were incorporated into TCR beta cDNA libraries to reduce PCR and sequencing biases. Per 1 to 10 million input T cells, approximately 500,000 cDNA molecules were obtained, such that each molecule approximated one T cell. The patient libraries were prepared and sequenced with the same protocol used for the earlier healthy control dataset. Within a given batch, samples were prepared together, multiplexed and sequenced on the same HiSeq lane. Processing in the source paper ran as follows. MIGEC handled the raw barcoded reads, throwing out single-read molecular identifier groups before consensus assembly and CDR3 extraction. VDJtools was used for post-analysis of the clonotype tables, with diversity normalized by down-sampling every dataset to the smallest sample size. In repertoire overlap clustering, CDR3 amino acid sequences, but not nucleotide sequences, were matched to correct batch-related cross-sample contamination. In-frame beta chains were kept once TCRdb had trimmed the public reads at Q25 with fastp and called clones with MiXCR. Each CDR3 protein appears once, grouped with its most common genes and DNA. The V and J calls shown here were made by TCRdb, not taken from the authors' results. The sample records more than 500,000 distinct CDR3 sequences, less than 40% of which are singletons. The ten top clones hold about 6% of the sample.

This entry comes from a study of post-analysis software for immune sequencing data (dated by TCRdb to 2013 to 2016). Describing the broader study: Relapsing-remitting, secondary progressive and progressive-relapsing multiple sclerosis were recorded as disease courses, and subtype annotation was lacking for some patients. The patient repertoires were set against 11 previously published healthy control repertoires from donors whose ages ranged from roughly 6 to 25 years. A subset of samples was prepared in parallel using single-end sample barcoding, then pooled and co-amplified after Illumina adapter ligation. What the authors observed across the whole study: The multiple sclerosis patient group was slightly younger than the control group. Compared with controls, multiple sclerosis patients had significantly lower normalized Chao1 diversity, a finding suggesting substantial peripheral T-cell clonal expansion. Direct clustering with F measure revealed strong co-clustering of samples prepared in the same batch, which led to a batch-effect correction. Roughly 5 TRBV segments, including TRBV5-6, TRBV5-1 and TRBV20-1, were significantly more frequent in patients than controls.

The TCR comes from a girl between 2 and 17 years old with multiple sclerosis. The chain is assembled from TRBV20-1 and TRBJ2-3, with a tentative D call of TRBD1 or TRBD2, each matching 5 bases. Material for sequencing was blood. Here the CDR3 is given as CSASNGDHTDTQYF. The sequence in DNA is TGCAGTGCTAGTAACGGGGACCACACAGATACGCAGTATTTT.